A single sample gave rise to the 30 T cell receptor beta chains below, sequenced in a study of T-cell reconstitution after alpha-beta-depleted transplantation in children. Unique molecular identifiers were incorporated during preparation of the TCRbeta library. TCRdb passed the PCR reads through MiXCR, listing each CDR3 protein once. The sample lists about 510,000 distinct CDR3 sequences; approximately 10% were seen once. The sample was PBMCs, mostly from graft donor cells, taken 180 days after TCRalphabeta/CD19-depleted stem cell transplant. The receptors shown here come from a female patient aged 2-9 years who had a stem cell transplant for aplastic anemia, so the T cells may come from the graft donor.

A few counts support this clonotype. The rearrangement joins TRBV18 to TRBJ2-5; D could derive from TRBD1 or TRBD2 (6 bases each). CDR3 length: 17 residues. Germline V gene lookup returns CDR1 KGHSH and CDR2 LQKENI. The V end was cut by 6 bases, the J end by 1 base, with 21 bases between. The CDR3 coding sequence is TGTGCCAGCTCCACCGGCGTGGGGGGCGCGTTCCAAGAGACCCAGTACTTC. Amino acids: CASSTGVGGAFQETQYF.

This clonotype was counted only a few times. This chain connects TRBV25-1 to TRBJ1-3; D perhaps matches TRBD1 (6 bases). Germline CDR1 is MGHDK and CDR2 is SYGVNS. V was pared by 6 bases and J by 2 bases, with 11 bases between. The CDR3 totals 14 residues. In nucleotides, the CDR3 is TGTGCCAGCAGCGCCGGGGGCACTGGAAACACCATATATTTT. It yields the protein CASSAGGTGNTIYF. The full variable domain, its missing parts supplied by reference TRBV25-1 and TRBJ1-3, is EADIYQTPRYLVIGTGKKITLECSQTMGHDKMYWYQQDPGMELHLIHYSYGVNSTEKGDLSSESTVSRIRTEHFPLTLESARPSHTSQYLCASSAGGTGNTIYFGEGSWLTVV.

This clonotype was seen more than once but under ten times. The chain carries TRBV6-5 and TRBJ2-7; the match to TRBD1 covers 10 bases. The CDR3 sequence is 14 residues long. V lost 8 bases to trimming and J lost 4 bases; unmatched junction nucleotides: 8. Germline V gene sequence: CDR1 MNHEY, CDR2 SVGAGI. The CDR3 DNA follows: TGTGCCAGCGCCGCCGGGACAGGGGTGTACGAGCAGTACTTC. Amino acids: CASAAGTGVYEQYF.

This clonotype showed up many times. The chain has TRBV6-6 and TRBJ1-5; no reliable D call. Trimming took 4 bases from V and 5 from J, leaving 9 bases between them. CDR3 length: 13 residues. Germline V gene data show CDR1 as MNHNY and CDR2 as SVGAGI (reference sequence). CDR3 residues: CASSFVGHQPQHF. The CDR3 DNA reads TGTGCCAGCAGTTTTGTAGGCCATCAGCCCCAGCATTTT.

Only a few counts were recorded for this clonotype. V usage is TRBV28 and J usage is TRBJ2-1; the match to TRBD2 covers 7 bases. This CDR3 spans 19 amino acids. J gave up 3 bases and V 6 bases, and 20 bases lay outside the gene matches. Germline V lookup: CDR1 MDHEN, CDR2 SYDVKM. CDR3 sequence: CASSPVRGGRGTSYNEQFF. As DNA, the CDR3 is TGTGCCAGCAGCCCGGTCCGGGGAGGGAGGGGTACTAGCTACAATGAGCAGTTCTTC.

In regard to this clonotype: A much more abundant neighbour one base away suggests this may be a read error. CDR3 protein: CASTRYGYTF. The CDR3, as DNA: TGTGCCAGCACTCGATATGGCTACACCTTC. The gene calls are TRBV12-3 or TRBV12-4 and TRBJ1-2; D is unresolved. This CDR3 has 10 residues. V was shortened by 7 bases and J by 5 bases, with 5 bases between the two germline ends.

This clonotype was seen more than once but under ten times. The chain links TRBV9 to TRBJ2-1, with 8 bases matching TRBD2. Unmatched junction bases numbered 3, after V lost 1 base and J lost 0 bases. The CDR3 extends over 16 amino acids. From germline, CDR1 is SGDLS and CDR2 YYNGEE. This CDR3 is CASSVMSGSSYNEQFF. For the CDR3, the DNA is TGTGCCAGCAGCGTAATGAGCGGGAGCTCCTACAATGAGCAGTTCTTC.

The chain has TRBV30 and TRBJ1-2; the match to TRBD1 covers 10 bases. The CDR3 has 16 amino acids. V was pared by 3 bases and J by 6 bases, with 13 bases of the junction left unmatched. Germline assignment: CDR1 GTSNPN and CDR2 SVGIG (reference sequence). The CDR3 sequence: CAWSRGTPGTGDGYTF. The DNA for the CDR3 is TGTGCCTGGAGCCGCGGGACCCCCGGGACAGGGGATGGCTACACCTTC.

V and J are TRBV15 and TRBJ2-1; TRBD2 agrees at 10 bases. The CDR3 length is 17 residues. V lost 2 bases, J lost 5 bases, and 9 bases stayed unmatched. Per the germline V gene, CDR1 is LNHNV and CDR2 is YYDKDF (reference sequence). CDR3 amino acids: CATSRNPTSGPNNEQFF. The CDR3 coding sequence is TGTGCCACCAGCAGAAACCCGACTAGCGGGCCAAACAATGAGCAGTTCTTC.

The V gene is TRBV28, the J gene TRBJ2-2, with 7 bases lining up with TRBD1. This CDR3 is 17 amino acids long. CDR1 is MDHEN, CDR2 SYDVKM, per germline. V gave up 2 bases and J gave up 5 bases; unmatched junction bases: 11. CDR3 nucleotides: TGTGCCAGCAGTTTACCTTCCGACAGGGTATTAACCGGGGAGCTGTTTTTT. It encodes CASSLPSDRVLTGELFF.

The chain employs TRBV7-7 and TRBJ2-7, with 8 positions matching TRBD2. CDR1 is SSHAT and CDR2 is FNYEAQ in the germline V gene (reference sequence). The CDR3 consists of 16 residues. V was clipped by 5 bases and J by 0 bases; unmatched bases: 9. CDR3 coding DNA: TGTGCCAGCAGCAGATCAGGCGGGGGGAGCTCCTACGAGCAGTACTTC. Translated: CASSRSGGGSSYEQYF.

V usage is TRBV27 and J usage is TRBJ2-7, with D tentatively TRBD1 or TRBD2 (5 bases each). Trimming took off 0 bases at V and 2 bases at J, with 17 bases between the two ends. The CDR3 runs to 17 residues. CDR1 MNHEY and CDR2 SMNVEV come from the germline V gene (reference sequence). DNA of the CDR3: TGTGCCAGCAGTTTATCGATCCGAGGGGTTAGGACCTACGAGCAGTACTTC. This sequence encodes CASSLSIRGVRTYEQYF.

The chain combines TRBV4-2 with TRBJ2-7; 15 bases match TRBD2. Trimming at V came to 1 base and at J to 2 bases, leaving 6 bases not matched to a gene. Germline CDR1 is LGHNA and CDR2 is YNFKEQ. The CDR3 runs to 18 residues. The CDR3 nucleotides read TGTGCCAGCAGCCAAGGACTGGGACTAGCGGGAGGACCCTACGAGCAGTACTTC. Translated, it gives CASSQGLGLAGGPYEQYF.

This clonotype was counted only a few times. The DNA of the CDR3 is TGCAGCGTTGAGGGGGACAGGGCCTACAATGAGCAGTTCTTC. Amino acid sequence: CSVEGDRAYNEQFF. V gene TRBV29-1 combines with J gene TRBJ2-1; 9 nucleotides agree with TRBD1. Losses at the gene ends were 3 bases for V and 2 bases for J; bases not matched to a gene: 2. CDR1 and CDR2 (germline): SQVTM, ANQGSEA. This CDR3 has 14 residues.

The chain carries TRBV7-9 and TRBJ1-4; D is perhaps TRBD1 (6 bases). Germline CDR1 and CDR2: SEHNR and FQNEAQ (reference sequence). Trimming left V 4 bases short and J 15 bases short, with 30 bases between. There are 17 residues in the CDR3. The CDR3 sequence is CASSSSGQLGLERGMFF. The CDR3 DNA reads TGTGCCAGCAGCTCAAGTGGACAGCTTGGGCTAGAAAGAGGGATGTTTTTT.

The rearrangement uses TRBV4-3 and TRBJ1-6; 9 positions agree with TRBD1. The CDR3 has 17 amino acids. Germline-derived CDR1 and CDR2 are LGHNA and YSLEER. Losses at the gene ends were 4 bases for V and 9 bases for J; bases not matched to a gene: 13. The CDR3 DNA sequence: TGCGCCAGCAGCCGAAAACGGAGGGACAGGGTAACTTCACCCCTCCACTTT. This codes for CASSRKRRDRVTSPLHF.

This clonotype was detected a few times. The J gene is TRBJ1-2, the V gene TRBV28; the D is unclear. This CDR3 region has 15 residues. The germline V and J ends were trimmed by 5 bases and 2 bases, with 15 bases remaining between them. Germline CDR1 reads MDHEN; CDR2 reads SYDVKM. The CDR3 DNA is TGTGCCAGCAGTCTATCGCCGACTGGGAACTATGGCTACACCTTC. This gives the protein CASSLSPTGNYGYTF.

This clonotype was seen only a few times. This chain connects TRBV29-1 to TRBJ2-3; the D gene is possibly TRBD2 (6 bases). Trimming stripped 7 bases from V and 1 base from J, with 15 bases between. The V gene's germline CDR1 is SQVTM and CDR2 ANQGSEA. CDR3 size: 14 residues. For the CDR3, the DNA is TGCAGCGCTCCCCCTTCTAGCGGCACAGATACGCAGTATTTT. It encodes CSAPPSSGTDTQYF.

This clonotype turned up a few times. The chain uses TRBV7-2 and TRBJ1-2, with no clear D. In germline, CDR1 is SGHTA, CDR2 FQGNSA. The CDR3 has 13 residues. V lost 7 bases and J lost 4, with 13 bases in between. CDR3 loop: CASISMGSYGYTF. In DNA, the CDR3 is TGTGCCAGCATCTCGATGGGTAGCTATGGCTACACCTTC.

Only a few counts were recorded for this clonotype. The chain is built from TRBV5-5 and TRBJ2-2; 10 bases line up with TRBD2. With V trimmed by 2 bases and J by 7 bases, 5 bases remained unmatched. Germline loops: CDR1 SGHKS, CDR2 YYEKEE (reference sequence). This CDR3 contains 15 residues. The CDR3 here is CASSFEREGLGELFF. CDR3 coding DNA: TGTGCCAGCAGCTTTGAGCGGGAGGGCCTCGGGGAGCTGTTTTTT.

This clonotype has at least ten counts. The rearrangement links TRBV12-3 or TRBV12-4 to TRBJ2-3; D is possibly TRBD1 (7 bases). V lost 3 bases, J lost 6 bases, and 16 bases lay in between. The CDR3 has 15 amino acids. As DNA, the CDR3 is TGTGCCAGCAGTTTTCGGCAGGGGGGATGGGATACGCAGTATTTT. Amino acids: CASSFRQGGWDTQYF.

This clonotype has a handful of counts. The CDR3 DNA is TGCAGCGCATCAAAGGGTCGGGCACCCGGGGAGACCCAGTACTTC. Protein sequence: CSASKGRAPGETQYF. The rearrangement joins TRBV29-1 to TRBJ2-5, with D hard to call. This CDR3 comprises 15 residues. Germline V CDR1 and CDR2: SQVTM, ANQGSEA. The V gene lost 7 bases and the J gene lost 5 bases, with 23 bases spanning the gap.

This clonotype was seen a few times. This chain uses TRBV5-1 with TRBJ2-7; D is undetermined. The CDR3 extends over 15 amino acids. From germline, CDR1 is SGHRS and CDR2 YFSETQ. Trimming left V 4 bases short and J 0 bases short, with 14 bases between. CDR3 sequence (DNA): TGCGCCAGCAGCCAAACAAGGACGACCTCCTACGAGCAGTACTTC. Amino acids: CASSQTRTTSYEQYF.

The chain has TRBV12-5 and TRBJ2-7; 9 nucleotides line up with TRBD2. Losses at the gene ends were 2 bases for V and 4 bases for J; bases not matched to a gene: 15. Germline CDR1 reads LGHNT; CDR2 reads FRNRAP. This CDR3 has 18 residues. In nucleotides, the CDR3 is TGTGCTAGTGGTTTGATCGGCGAGGGTAGCGGGAGATTGTACGAGCAGTACGTC. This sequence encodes CASGLIGEGSGRLYEQYV.

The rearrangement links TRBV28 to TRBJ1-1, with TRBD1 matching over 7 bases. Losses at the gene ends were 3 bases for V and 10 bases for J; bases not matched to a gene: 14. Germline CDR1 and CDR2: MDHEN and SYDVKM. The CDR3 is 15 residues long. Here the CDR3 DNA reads TGTGCCAGCAGTTTTAGGAACAGGGGAGTTCTTGGAGCTTTCTTT. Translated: CASSFRNRGVLGAFF.

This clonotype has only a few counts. The CDR3 nucleotides are TGTGCCAGCAGTTACGTCCCAGGGGCTTTCTCCGGGGAGCTGTTTTTT. It specifies CASSYVPGAFSGELFF. V is TRBV6-2 or TRBV6-3 and J is TRBJ2-2; D is possibly TRBD1 (6 bases). The CDR3 is made up of 16 amino acids. CDR1 is MNHEY and CDR2 is SVGEGT in the germline V gene. Trimming shortened V by 2 bases and J by 6 bases, and 16 bases separated the two germline ends.

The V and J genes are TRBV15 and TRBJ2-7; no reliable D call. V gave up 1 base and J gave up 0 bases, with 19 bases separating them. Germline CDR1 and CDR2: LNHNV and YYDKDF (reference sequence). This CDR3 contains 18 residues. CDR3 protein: CATSRVKGSFPSSYEQYF. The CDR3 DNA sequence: TGTGCCACCAGCAGAGTAAAGGGCTCCTTCCCCTCCTCCTACGAGCAGTACTTC. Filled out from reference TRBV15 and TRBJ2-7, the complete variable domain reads DAMVIQNPRYQVTQFGKPVTLSCSQTLNHNVMYWYQQKSSQAPKLLFHYYDKDFNNEADTPDNFQSRRPNTSFCFLDIRSPGLGDTAMYLCATSRVKGSFPSSYEQYFGPGTRLTVT.

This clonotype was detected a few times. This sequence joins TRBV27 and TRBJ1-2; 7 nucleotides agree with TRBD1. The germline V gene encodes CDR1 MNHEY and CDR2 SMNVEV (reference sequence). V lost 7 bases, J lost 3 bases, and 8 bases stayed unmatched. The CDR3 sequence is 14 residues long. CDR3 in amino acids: CASTETGRDYGYTF. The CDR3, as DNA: TGTGCCAGCACCGAGACAGGGAGAGACTATGGCTACACCTTC.

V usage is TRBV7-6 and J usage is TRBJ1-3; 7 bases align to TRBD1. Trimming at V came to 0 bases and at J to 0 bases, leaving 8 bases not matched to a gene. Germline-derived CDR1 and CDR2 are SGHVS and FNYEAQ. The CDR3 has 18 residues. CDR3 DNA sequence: TGTGCCAGCAGCTTAGCGTCCACAGGGGCAAGCTCTGGAAACACCATATATTTT. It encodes CASSLASTGASSGNTIYF.

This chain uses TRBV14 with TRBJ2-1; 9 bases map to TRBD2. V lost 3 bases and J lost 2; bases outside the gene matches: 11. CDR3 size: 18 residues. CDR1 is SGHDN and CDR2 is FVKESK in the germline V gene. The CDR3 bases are TGTGCCAGCAGCCATCACCGGATCGCGGGAGGGCCCTACAATGAGCAGTTCTTC. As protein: CASSHHRIAGGPYNEQFF.